The entry below describes one T cell receptor beta chain. The antigen it binds to is not known. Base qualities are not recorded, but no much larger clone differs from it by a single base. This entry belongs to a study of breast tumors, draining lymph nodes, adjacent tissues (dated by TCRdb to the mid-2010s). For the study in its entirety: The study compared TCR beta repertoires across tumor, adjacent nontumor tissue and axillary lymph nodes from breast cancer patients. In human breast cancer, the study set out to evaluate how tumor, surrounding tissue and draining lymph node repertoires relate to one another and whether T cells may move between these sites.

Results and caveats for the whole study, not just this receptor: In luminal-like breast cancer, tumor and nontumor tissue repertoires resembled each other significantly more than in basal-like breast cancer. The data were considered consistent with most tumor T cells being derived from the lymph node and subsequently expanding within tumor tissue. Tumor T-cell repertoires showed less diversity than lymph node repertoires and more diversity than nontumor tissue repertoires, and tumor T-cell repertoires showed preferential V and J gene usage. Rather than being directly demonstrated, the conclusion that tumor T cells originate in lymph nodes was presented as consistent with a hypothesis.

The germline V and J ends show losses of 6 bases and 4 bases respectively, and no gene match explains 6 bases of the junction. The germline V gene gives CDR1 as SGHTA and CDR2 as FQGNSA. The CDR3, from cysteine to phenylalanine, totals 15 residues. Of the read, only the CDR3 DNA is kept; its 45 bases are in frame from base 1. Sequenced using an Illumina HiSeq 2000. TCR beta chain libraries were generated by multiplex PCR amplification. The amplified TCR beta chain products were analyzed by high-throughput sequencing. Starting from the raw public reads, TCRdb applied fastp trimming at Q25, assembled clones with MiXCR and retained in-frame beta chains. Identical CDR3 proteins give one entry, which carries the most common genes and DNA. In all, the sample holds tens of thousands of distinct CDR3 sequences, and roughly 69% of those were seen once. Over 15% of the sample comes from the top ten.

Recombination connected TRBV7-2 to TRBJ2-2; TRBD2 matches 9 bases in the middle. Sequenced input: breast tumor tissue. The sequence derives from a female donor with breast cancer. Some clones in this sample may be carry-over from other donors' samples. The sequenced DNA: TGTGCCAGCAGACCCGGACTAGCGAGCACCGGGGAGCTGTTTTTT. Protein translation: CASRPGLASTGELFF. The reference TRBV7-2 and TRBJ2-2 proteins fill in what lies around the CDR3, so the full variable domain reads GAGVSQSPSNKVTEKGKDVELRCDPISGHTALYWYRQSLGQGLEFLIYFQGNSAPDKSGLPSDRFSAERTGGSVSTLTIQRTQQEDSAVYLCASRPGLASTGELFFGEGSRLTVL.